The rows below give T cell receptor beta chains drawn from one sample of a study of identifying expanded T cells in peripheral blood. Produced via immunoSEQ multiplex PCR; TCRdb's table is partial and in-frame only. This table holds about 47,000 clones, approximately 80% found once. The specimen was blood. Source of these receptors: a person aged 18-69 years in good health. Both conserved end residues are part of each CDR3. Fields, in order: J gene, V gene, D gene, clone size, CDR3 DNA, CDR3 protein. The D gene is left open where the match is weak. Clone size is stated in some rows and not others, as once, few, many or a class when expanded.

TRBJ2-1 | TRBV7-9 | TRBD2 | . | TGTGCCAGCAGCTTAGGGAACCTAGCGGGAGCAGTGCAGTGGAATGAGCAGTTCTTC | CASSLGNLAGAVQWNEQFF
TRBJ1-2 | TRBV6-5 | . | . | TGTGCCAGCAGTTACAGTGTGGGGGGCGGAGTCGGCTACACCTTC | CASSYSVGGGVGYTF
TRBJ2-1 | TRBV19 | TRBD1 | . | TGTGCCAGTAGTATTTGGACAGGGGCCTCTTTACGCAATGAGCAGTTCTTC | CASSIWTGASLRNEQFF
TRBJ1-2 | TRBV7-8 | . | . | TGTGCCAGCAGCTTAGAGGTTCAGCAGGGCGGGTATGGCTACACCTTC | CASSLEVQQGGYGYTF
TRBJ2-1 | TRBV5-1 | TRBD1 | . | TGCGCCAGCAGCCCAGGGACAGGGCGGGATGAGCAGTTCTTC | CASSPGTGRDEQFF
TRBJ2-1 | TRBV9 | . | . | TGTGCCAGCAGCGTCGGGGTTTACAATGAGCAGTTCTTC | CASSVGVYNEQFF
TRBJ2-7 | TRBV27 | TRBD2 | few | TGTGCCAGCAGTTTAGGTAGCGGGCGATCCTACGAGCAGTACTTC | CASSLGSGRSYEQYF
TRBJ2-1 | TRBV6-1 | . | . | TGTGCCAGCAACCTAGGGGGGGGCTCCTACAATGAGCAGTTCTTC | CASNLGGGSYNEQFF
TRBJ1-5 | TRBV28 | . | . | TGTGCCAGCAGCGTCGGAAAAAATCAGCCCCAGCATTTT | CASSVGKNQPQHF
TRBJ1-3 | TRBV5-8 | . | . | TGTGCCAGCGGAGGTGGATGGGGCCAGACCGAGAGCTCTGGAAACACCATATATTTT | CASGGGWGQTESSGNTIYF
TRBJ1-2 | TRBV21-1 | . | . | TGTGCCAGCAGCATGGAACAGGGTATTCTTGATGGCTACACCTTC | CASSMEQGILDGYTF
TRBJ1-1 | TRBV7-2 | . | . | TGTGCCAGCAGCTTAGCCTTGAACACTGAAGCTTTCTTT | CASSLALNTEAFF
TRBJ2-2 | TRBV11-2 | . | . | TGTGCCAGCAGCACCTCTCTCGAGGGCGCGGGCACCGGGGAGCTGTTTTTT | CASSTSLEGAGTGELFF
TRBJ1-1 | TRBV6-5 | . | once | TGTGCCAGCAGTTACTACGCAGGCGCTCCTATATTT | CASSYYAGAPIF
TRBJ2-1 | TRBV4-1 | TRBD2 | . | TGCGCCAGCAGCCCCCATAGCGGGAGCGACAATGAGCAGTTCTTC | CASSPHSGSDNEQFF
TRBJ2-7 | TRBV5-6 | . | . | TGTGCCAGCAGCGCGGGACTCCTCTCCTACGAGCAGTACTTC | CASSAGLLSYEQYF
TRBJ1-2 | TRBV6-1 | TRBD1 | . | TGTGCCAGCAGTGAGGACAGGAACCTTTATGGCTACACCTTC | CASSEDRNLYGYTF
TRBJ2-7 | TRBV28 | . | . | TGTGCCAGCAGCCTTCTTACAGAGCAGTACTTC | CASSLLTEQYF
TRBJ2-5 | TRBV5-1 | TRBD2 | . | TGCGCCAGCAGCTCAAGCGGGGGTCTCGGGGAGACCCAGTACTTC | CASSSSGGLGETQYF
TRBJ1-3 | TRBV2 | TRBD1 | . | TGTGCCAGCGGGGGGACAGGGCGCTCTGGAAACACCATATATTTT | CASGGTGRSGNTIYF
TRBJ2-7 | TRBV18 | . | . | TGTGCCAGCTCACCACCGGTCAGGCCTTACGAGCAGTACTTC | CASSPPVRPYEQYF
TRBJ1-1 | TRBV29-1 | . | . | TGCAGCGTTGAAACACCGGACAGCCAATATGAAGCTTTCTTT | CSVETPDSQYEAFF
TRBJ2-5 | TRBV18 | TRBD1 | . | TGTGCCAGCTCCACTCGAGGGACAGCTCTTAGGGATACCCAGTACTTC | CASSTRGTALRDTQYF
TRBJ1-5 | TRBV10-1 | . | . | TGCGCCAGCAGTGAGTCGATGGGTCAGCCCCAGCATTTT | CASSESMGQPQHF
TRBJ2-3 | TRBV9 | . | few | TGTGCCAGCAGCGAAAGACTCGTTGATACGCAGTATTTT | CASSERLVDTQYF
TRBJ1-2 | TRBV13 | . | . | TGTGCCAGCAGCTTCCAGGCGCGCGGCTACACCTTC | CASSFQARGYTF
TRBJ2-3 | TRBV29-1 | . | . | TGCAGCGTTTACCCGAGGGCCGCAGATACGCAGTATTTT | CSVYPRAADTQYF
TRBJ1-5 | TRBV2 | . | . | TGTGCCAGCAGTGAAAGACAGAATAGCAATCAGCCCCAGCATTTT | CASSERQNSNQPQHF
TRBJ1-6 | TRBV5-4 | . | . | TGTGCCAGCAGCTTGGGTGCGGGGGGTTATGATTCACCCCTCCACTTT | CASSLGAGGYDSPLHF
TRBJ1-5 | TRBV28 | . | few | TGTGCCAGCAGGGCGGGGGTTAGACAGGGCAATCAGCCCCAGCATTTT | CASRAGVRQGNQPQHF
TRBJ1-6 | TRBV7-9 | . | . | TGTGCCAGCAGTAACAGAGAGAAGAATTCACCCCTCCACTTT | CASSNREKNSPLHF
TRBJ1-1 | TRBV6-5 | . | . | TGTGCCAGCAGTCCCCTCGGGGTGAACACTGAAGCTTTCTTT | CASSPLGVNTEAFF
TRBJ1-1 | TRBV6-1 | . | . | TGTGCCAGCAGTGTGTGGGGACGGAGCACTGAAGCTTTCTTT | CASSVWGRSTEAFF
TRBJ2-1 | TRBV7-6 | TRBD2 | . | TGTGCCAGCAGCTCAACTAGCGCCGCCTACAATGAGCAGTTCTTC | CASSSTSAAYNEQFF
TRBJ2-3 | TRBV15 | . | . | TGTGCCACCAGCAGAGGACAGGGCACAGATACGCAGTATTTT | CATSRGQGTDTQYF
TRBJ2-3 | TRBV6-4 | TRBD2 | . | TGTGCCAGCAGTGAAACAGGACTAGGGCTCACAGATACGCAGTATTTT | CASSETGLGLTDTQYF
TRBJ2-7 | TRBV6-6 | TRBD2 | . | TGTGCCAGCAGTTTCCCTAGCGGGAGTAAGGGCGAGCAGTACTTC | CASSFPSGSKGEQYF
TRBJ2-1 | TRBV2 | . | . | TGTGCCAGCCCGGCAGGCACCTACAATGAGCAGTTCTTC | CASPAGTYNEQFF
TRBJ2-6 | TRBV7-9 | . | . | TGTGCCAGCAGCTTAGGACCCCTAGGGGCCAACGTCCTGACTTTC | CASSLGPLGANVLTF
TRBJ2-7 | TRBV10-2 | TRBD2 | . | TGCGCCAGCAGTCCCCGAAGCGGGAGGAGCTACGAGCAGTACTTC | CASSPRSGRSYEQYF
TRBJ1-1 | TRBV18 | . | . | TGTGCCAGCTCACCGGACAGTAACACTGAAGCTTTCTTT | CASSPDSNTEAFF
TRBJ2-1 | TRBV29-1 | . | . | TGCAGCGTTCCGAGGCGGGAAGGGCTCAATGAGCAGTTCTTC | CSVPRREGLNEQFF
TRBJ1-1 | TRBV7-2 | . | once | TGTGCCAGCAGCCTTCGACAGTCGTTTGAAGCTTTCTTT | CASSLRQSFEAFF
TRBJ1-1 | TRBV5-4 | . | . | TGTGCCAGCAGCTTGTCGTTCCGTGGACAGAAGAACACTGAAGCTTTCTTT | CASSLSFRGQKNTEAFF
TRBJ1-2 | TRBV7-9 | TRBD1 | . | TGTGCCAGCAGCTTCCCGACAGGGACCGGCTACACCTTC | CASSFPTGTGYTF
TRBJ2-1 | TRBV5-4 | TRBD2 | . | TGTGCCAGCGCCAACGGCGGGAGAGGCAACAATGAGCAGTTCTTC | CASANGGRGNNEQFF
TRBJ2-7 | TRBV29-1 | TRBD2 | once | TGCAGCGTCGCTAGCGGGAGTGCCTTTTACGAGCAGTACTTC | CSVASGSAFYEQYF
TRBJ2-3 | TRBV10-1 | . | . | TGCGCCAGCAGTGAGGTGGGCACAGATACGCAGTATTTT | CASSEVGTDTQYF
TRBJ2-1 | TRBV18 | TRBD2 | . | TGTGCCAGCTCACCCCAAGGACTAGCGGGAGGCAACAATGAGCAGTTCTTC | CASSPQGLAGGNNEQFF
TRBJ2-1 | TRBV5-1 | . | . | TGCGCCAGCAGCTTGGGGGCTAGAGGAAATGAGCAGTTCTTC | CASSLGARGNEQFF
TRBJ2-1 | TRBV27 | . | . | TGTGCCAGCAGTCCGAGGACTGCTTCCTACAATGAGCAGTTCTTC | CASSPRTASYNEQFF
TRBJ2-1 | TRBV28 | TRBD2 | . | TGTGCCAGCACCGCTAGCGGGAGCGTCTATGAGCAGTTCTTC | CASTASGSVYEQFF
TRBJ1-3 | TRBV30 | . | . | TGTGCCTGGAGTGTACGACGGACCTCTGGAAACACCATATATTTT | CAWSVRRTSGNTIYF